This T cell receptor (beta chain) originates from a study of cytomegalovirus exposure and HLA in healthy donors. In the study overall: Earlier, 95 million to 140 million unique TCR beta sequences were recovered from roughly 170 million T cells by an analysis. Regarding the study as a whole: Associated with HLA alleles at 0.05 false discovery rate in a later analysis were over 15,000 TCR beta sequences. Later analysis identified a missense DCLRE1C variant that was linked to TCR beta V- and J-gene trimming. Later analysis identified several of the most significant clusters that appeared linked to common viral pathogens.

CDR1 is MNHNY, CDR2 SVGAGI, per germline (reference sequence). V was clipped by 9 bases and J by 5 bases, with 11 bases between them. CDR3 length equals 12 residues. A multiplex PCR was run with 60 Vbeta primers and 13 Jbeta primers. TCRdb's table, derived via immunoSEQ multiplex PCR, lists solely in-frame clones and lacks some. The table has 210,000 or so clones, around four fifths seen once; the top ten hold more than 0.6%. About this clone: Its matching antigen is unknown.

This rearrangement joins TRBV6-6 to TRBJ1-5, with D perhaps matching TRBD1 (5 bases). The receptor comes from a boy aged 2 to 9 in good health and CMV-seronegative. The sample taken for sequencing was PBMCs. For the CDR3, the DNA is TGTGCCAGTCAGGGTGGAGATCAGCCCCAGCATTTT. It is translated as CASQGGDQPQHF.